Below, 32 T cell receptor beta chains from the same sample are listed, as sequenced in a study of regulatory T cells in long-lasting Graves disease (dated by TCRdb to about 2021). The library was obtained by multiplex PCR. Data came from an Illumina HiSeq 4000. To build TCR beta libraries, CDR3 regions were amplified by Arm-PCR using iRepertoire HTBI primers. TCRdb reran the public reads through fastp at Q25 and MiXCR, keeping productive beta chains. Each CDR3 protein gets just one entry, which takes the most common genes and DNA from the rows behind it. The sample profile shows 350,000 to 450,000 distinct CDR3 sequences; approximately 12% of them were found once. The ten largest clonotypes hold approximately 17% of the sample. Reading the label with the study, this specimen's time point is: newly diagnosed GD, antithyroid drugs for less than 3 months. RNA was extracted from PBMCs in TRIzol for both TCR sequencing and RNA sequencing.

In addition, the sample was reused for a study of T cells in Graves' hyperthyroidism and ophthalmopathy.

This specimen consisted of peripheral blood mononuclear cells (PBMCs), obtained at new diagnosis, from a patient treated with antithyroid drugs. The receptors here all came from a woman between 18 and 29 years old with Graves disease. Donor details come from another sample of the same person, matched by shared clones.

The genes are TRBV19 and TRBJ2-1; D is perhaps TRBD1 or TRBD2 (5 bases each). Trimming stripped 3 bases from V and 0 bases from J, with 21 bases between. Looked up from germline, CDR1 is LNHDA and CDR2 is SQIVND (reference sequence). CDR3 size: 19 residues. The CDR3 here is CASSMSTRAGGGSYNEQFF. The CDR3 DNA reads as TGTGCCAGTAGTATGTCCACCAGGGCGGGTGGTGGCTCCTACAATGAGCAGTTCTTC.

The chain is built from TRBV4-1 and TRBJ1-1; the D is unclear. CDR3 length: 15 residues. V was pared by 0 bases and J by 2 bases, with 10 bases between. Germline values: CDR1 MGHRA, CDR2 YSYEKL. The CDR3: CASSQDSRANTEAFF. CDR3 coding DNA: TGCGCCAGCAGCCAAGATTCCAGAGCCAACACTGAAGCTTTCTTT.

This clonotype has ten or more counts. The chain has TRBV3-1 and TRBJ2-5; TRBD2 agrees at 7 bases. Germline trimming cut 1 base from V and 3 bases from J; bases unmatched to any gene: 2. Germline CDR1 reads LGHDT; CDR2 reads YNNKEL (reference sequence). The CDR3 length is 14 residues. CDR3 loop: CASSQGLAEETQYF. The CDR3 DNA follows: TGTGCCAGCAGCCAAGGACTAGCTGAAGAGACCCAGTACTTC.

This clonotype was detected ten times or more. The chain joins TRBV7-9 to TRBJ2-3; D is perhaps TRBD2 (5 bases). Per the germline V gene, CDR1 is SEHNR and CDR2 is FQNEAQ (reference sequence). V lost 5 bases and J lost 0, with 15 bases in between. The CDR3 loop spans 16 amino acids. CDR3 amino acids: CASSPPLASSTDTQYF. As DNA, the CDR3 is TGTGCCAGCAGCCCCCCCTTAGCGTCGAGCACAGATACGCAGTATTTT.

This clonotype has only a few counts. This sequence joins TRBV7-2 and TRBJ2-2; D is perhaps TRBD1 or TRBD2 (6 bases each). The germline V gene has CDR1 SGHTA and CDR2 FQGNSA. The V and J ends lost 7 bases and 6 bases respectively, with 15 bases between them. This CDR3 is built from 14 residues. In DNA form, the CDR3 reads TGTGCCAGCATCTGGGGGGCGCGGGCCGGGGAGCTGTTTTTT. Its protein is CASIWGARAGELFF.

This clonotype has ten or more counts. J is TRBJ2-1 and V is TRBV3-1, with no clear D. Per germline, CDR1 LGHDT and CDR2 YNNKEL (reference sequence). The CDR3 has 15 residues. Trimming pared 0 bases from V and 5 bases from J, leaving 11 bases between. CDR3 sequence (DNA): TGTGCCAGCAGCCAAGAAAGGGCCAGAGACAATGAGCAGTTCTTC. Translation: CASSQERARDNEQFF.

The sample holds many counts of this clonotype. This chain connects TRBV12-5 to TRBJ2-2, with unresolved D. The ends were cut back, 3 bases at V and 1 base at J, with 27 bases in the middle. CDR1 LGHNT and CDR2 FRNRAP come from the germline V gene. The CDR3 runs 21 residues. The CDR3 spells CASGFKVILRTAGVNTGELFF. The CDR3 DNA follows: TGTGCTAGTGGTTTTAAGGTCATCCTGCGGACCGCCGGAGTGAACACCGGGGAGCTGTTTTTT.

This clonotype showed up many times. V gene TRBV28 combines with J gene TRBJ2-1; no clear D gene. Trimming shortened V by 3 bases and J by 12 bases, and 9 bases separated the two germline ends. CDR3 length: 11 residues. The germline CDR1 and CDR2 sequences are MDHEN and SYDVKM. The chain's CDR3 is CASSLGTWQFF. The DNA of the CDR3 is TGTGCCAGCAGTTTGGGAACCTGGCAGTTCTTC.

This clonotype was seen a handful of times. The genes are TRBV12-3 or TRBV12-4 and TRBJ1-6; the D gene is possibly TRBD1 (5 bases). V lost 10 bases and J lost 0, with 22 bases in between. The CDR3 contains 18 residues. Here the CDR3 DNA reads TGTGCCATCTCCTCTGGGGACGGCGCCCACTCCTATAATTCACCCCTCCACTTT. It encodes CAISSGDGAHSYNSPLHF.

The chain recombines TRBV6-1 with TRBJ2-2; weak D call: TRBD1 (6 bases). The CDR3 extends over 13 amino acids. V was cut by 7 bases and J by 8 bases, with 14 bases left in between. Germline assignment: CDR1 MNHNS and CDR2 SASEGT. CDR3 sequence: CASNRQAEGELFF. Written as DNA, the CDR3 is TGTGCCAGCAATAGACAGGCAGAAGGGGAGCTGTTTTTT.

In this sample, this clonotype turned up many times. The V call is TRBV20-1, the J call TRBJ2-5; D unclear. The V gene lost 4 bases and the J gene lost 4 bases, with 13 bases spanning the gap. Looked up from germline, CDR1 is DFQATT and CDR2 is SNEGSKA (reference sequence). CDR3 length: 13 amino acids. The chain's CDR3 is CSAKAFGVETQYF. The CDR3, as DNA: TGCAGTGCTAAAGCCTTTGGCGTAGAGACCCAGTACTTC.

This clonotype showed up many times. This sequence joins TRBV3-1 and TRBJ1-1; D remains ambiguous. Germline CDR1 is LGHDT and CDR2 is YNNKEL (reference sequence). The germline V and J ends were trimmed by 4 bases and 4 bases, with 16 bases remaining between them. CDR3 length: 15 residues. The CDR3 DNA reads TGTGCCAGCAGCCTCGGGGTCCAGCCGGGCACTGAAGCTTTCTTT. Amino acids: CASSLGVQPGTEAFF.

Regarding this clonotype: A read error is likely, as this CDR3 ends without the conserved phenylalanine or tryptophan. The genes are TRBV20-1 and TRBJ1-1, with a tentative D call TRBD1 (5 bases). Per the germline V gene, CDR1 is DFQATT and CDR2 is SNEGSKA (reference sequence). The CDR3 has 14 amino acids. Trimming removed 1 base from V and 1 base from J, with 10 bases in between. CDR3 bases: TGCAGTGCTAGAGCCGGACAAAAGAACACTGAAGCTTTCTCT. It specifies CSARAGQKNTEAFS.

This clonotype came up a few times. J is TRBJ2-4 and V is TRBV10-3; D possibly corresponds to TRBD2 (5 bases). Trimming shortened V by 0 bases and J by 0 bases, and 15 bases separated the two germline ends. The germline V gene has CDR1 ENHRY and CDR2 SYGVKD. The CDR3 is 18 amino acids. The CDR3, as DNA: TGTGCCATCAGTGAGTCGTTGTGGGGAGAGCTAGCCAAAAACATTCAGTACTTC. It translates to CAISESLWGELAKNIQYF.

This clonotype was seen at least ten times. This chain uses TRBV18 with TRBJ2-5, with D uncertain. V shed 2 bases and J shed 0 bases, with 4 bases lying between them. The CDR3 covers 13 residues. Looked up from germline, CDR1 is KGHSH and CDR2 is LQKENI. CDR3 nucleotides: TGTGCCAGCTCACCAGGACACCAAGAGACCCAGTACTTC. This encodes CASSPGHQETQYF.

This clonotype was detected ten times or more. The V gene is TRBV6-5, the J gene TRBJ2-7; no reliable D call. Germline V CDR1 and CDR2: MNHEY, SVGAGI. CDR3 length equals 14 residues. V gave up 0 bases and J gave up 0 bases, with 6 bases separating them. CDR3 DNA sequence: TGTGCCAGCAGTTACTCACCTAGCTCCTACGAGCAGTACTTC. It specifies CASSYSPSSYEQYF.

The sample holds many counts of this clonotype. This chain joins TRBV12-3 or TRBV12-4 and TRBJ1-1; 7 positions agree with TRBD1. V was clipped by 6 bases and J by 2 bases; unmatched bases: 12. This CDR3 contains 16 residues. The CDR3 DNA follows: TGTGCCAGCAGGCGACAGGGAGGGGGGCCCAACACTGAAGCTTTCTTT. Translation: CASRRQGGGPNTEAFF.

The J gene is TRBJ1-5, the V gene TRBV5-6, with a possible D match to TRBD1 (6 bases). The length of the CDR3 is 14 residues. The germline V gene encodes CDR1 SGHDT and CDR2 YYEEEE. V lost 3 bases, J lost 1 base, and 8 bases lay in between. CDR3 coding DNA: TGTGCCAGCAGCTACCAGGGGAGCAATCAGCCCCAGCATTTT. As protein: CASSYQGSNQPQHF.

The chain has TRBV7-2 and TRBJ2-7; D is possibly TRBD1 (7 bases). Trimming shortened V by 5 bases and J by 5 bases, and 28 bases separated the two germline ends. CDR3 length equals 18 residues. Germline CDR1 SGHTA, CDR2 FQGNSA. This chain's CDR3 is CASSHRLIRGARGDEQYF. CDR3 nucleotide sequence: TGTGCCAGCAGCCACCGATTGATCAGGGGGGCAAGAGGTGACGAGCAGTACTTC.

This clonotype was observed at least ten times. The CDR3 nucleotides read TGTGCCAGCAGCTTAGTTCTAACAATGGCCTTAAGACAGATAGTCGCCTACGAGCAGTACTTC. It is translated as CASSLVLTMALRQIVAYEQYF. This sequence joins TRBV7-2 and TRBJ2-7, with D perhaps TRBD1 (5 bases). The CDR3 length is 21 residues. Trimming removed 1 base at V and 2 bases at J, with 30 bases between. The V gene's germline CDR1 is SGHTA and CDR2 FQGNSA.

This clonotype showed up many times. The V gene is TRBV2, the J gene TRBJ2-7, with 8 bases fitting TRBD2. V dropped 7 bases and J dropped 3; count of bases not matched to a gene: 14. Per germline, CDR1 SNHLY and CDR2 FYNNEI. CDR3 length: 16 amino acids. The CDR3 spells CASMGAGAGDYYEQYV. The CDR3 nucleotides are TGTGCCAGCATGGGGGCAGGAGCGGGGGACTACTACGAGCAGTACGTC.

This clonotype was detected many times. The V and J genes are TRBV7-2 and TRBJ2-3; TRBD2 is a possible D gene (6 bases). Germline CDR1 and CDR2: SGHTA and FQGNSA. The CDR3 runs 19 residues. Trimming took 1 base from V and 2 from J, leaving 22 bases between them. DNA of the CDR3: TGTGCCAGCAGCTTAGGGGAATACGGGGGTTTGACCCCCACAGATACGCAGTATTTT. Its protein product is CASSLGEYGGLTPTDTQYF.

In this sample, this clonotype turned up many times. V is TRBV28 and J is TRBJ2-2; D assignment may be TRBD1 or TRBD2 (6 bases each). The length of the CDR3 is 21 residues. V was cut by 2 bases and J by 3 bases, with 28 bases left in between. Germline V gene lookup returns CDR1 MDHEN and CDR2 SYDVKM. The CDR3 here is CASSLGLWGRDEKMYTGELFF. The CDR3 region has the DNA TGTGCCAGCAGTTTAGGACTGTGGGGGCGGGACGAAAAAATGTACACCGGGGAGCTGTTTTTT.

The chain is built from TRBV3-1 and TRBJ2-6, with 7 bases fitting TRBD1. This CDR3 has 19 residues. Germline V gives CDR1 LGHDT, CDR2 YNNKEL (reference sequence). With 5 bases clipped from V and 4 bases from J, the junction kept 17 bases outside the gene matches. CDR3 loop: CASSSRTDRQGSGANVLTF. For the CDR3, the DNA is TGTGCCAGCAGCTCAAGAACCGATAGACAGGGATCAGGGGCCAACGTCCTGACTTTC.

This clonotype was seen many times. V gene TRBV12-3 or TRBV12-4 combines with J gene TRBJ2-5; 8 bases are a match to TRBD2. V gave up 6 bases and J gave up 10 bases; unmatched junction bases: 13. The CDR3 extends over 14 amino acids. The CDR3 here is CASRPAGSAGDQYF. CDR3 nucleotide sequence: TGTGCCAGCAGGCCGGCAGGGTCAGCGGGGGACCAGTACTTC.

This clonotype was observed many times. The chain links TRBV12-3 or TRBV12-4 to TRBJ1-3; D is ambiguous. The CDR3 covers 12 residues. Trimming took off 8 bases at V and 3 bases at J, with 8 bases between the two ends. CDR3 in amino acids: CASYSFGNTIYF. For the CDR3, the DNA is TGTGCCAGCTATTCGTTTGGAAACACCATATATTTT.

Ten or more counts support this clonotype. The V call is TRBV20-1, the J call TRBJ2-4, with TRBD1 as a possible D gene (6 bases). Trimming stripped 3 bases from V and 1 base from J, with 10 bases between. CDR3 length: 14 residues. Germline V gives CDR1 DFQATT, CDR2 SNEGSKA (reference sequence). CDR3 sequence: CSASFQGAKNIQYF. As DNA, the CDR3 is TGCAGTGCTAGTTTCCAGGGGGCCAAAAACATTCAGTACTTC.

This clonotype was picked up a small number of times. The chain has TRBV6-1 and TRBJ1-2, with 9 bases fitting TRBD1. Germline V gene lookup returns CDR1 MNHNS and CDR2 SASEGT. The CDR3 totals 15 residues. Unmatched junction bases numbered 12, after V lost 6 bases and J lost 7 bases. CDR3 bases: TGTGCCAGCAGCCCACTGACAGGGGGAAGTTCTGGCTACACCTTC. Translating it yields CASSPLTGGSSGYTF.

The CDR3 here is CSATMTGGGTQYF. The CDR3 nucleotides are TGCAGCGCCACTATGACTGGGGGTGGGACCCAGTACTTC. This chain links TRBV29-1 with TRBJ2-5; D may match TRBD1 or TRBD2 (5 bases each). Trimming stripped 7 bases from V and 7 bases from J, with 19 bases between. The CDR3 totals 13 residues. CDR1 is SQVTM and CDR2 is ANQGSEA in the germline V gene.

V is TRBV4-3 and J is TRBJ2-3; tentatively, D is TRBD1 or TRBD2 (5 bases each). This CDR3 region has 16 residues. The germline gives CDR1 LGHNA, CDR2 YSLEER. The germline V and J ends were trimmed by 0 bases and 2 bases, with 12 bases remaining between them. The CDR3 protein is CASSQEPGPTTDTQYF. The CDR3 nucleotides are TGCGCCAGCAGCCAAGAACCGGGACCAACCACAGATACGCAGTATTTT.

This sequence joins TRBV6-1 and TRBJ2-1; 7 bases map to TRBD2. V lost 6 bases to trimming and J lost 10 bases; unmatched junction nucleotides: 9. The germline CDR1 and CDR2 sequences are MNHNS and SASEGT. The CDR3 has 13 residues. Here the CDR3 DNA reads TGTGCCAGCAGCCCTACTAGCGCTCGGGAGCAGTTCTTC. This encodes CASSPTSAREQFF.

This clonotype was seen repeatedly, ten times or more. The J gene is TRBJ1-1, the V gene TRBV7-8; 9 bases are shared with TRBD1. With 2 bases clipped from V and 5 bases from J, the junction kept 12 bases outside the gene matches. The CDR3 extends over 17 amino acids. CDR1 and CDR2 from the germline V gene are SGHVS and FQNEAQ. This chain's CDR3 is CASSLTGQGLKGTEAFF. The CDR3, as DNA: TGTGCCAGCAGCTTAACGGGACAGGGACTTAAGGGGACTGAAGCTTTCTTT.